The sequence of this T cell receptor (beta chain) was determined in a study of Ad26.COV2.S vaccination and SARS-CoV-2 variants. Overall study results and limits: Post-vaccination spike-specific CD8+ and CD4+ T cell responses reportedly had substantial breadth.

About this clone itself: Its target is not known.

Stated treatment: 19 received Ad26.COV2.S at low or high dose, single or two shots; about 5 received placebo; per-sample allocation not given. Sampling was performed 63 days after the first vaccine or placebo injection. Assay used: immunoSEQ multiplex PCR; TCRdb lists only in-frame clones, some missing. The sample has about 470,000 clones, less than 95% seen once. This receptor was identified in a person between 18 and 65 years old who received the Ad26.COV2.S COVID-19 vaccine or a placebo. The source was peripheral blood, collected in a trial of Ad26.COV2.S vaccine versus placebo.

CDR3 protein: CASSQSGRFYEQYF. The CDR3 DNA follows: TGCGCCAGCAGCCAAAGCGGGAGATTCTACGAGCAGTACTTC. The gene calls are TRBV4-1 and TRBJ2-7, with TRBD2 identical over 8 bases. CDR3 size: 14 residues. Germline trimming cut 2 bases from V and 3 bases from J; bases unmatched to any gene: 3. The V gene's germline CDR1 is MGHRA and CDR2 YSYEKL.